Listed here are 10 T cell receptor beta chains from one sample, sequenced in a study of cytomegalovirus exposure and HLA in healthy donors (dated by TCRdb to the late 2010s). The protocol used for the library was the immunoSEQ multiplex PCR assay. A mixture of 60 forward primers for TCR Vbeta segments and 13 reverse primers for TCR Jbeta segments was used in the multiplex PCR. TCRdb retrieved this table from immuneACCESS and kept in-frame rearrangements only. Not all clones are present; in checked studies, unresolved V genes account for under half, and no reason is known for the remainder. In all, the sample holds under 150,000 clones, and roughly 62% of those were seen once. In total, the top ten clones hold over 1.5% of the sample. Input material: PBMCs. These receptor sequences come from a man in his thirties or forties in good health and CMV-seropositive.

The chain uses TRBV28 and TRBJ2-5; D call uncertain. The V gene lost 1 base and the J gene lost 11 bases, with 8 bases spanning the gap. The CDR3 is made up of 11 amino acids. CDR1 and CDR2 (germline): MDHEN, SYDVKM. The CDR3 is CASSLLHSQYF. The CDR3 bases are TGTGCCAGCAGTTTATTGCACTCGCAGTACTTC.

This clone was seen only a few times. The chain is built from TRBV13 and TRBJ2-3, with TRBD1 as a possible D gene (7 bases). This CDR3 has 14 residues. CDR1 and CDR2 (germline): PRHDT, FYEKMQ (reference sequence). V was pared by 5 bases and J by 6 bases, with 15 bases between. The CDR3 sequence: CASSVNRGLDTQYF. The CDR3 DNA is TGTGCCAGCAGCGTCAACAGGGGACTCGATACGCAGTATTTT.

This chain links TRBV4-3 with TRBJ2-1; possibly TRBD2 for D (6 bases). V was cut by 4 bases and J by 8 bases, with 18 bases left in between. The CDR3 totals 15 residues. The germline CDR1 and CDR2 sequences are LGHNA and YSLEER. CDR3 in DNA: TGCGCCAGCAGCCCGACCGGGACGGGGGTCGATGAGCAGTTCTTC. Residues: CASSPTGTGVDEQFF.

CDR3 sequence: CAISGQARYTGELFF. CDR3 coding DNA: TGTGCCATCAGCGGACAGGCTAGATACACCGGGGAGCTGTTTTTT. The chain couples TRBV10-3 to TRBJ2-2; 7 bases agree with TRBD1. Trimming removed 6 bases from V and 3 bases from J; junction bases left unmatched: 7. The CDR3 is 15 residues long. The V gene's germline CDR1 is ENHRY and CDR2 SYGVKD.

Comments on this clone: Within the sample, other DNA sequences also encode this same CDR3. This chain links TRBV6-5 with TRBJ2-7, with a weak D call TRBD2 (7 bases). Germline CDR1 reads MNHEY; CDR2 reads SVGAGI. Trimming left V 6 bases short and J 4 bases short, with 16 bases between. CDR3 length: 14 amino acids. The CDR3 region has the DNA TGTGCCAGCAGAAGGGGGGGCGGAGTGTACGAGCAGTACTTC. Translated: CASRRGGGVYEQYF.

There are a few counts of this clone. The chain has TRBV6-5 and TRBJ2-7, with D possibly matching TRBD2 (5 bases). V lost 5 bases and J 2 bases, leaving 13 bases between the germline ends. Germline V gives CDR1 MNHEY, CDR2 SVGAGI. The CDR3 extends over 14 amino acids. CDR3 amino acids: CASSPGLDPYEQYF. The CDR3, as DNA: TGTGCCAGCAGTCCCGGACTCGATCCCTACGAGCAGTACTTC.

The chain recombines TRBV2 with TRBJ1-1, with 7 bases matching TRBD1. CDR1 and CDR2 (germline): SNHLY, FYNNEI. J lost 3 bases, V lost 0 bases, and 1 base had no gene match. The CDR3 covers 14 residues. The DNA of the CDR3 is TGTGCCAGCAGTGAAGCACAGGGGTACACTGAAGCTTTCTTT. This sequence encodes CASSEAQGYTEAFF.

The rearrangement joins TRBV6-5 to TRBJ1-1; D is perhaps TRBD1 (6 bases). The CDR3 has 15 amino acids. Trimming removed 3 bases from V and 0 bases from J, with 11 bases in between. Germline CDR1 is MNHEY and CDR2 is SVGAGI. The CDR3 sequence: CASSYNRDLNTEAFF. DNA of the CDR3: TGTGCCAGCAGTTATAACAGGGACCTGAACACTGAAGCTTTCTTT.

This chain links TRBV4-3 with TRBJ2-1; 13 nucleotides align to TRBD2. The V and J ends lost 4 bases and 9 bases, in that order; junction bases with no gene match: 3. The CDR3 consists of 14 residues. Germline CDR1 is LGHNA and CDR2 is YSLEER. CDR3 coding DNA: TGCGCCAGCAGCCGTGGACTAGCGGGAGTTGAGCAGTTCTTC. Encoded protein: CASSRGLAGVEQFF.

In DNA, the CDR3 is TGTGCCAGCAGCTTGGGGCAGGGGCCTCGCCTTGCTTCACCCCTCCACTTT. This codes for CASSLGQGPRLASPLHF. V and J are TRBV7-3 and TRBJ1-6; D might be TRBD1 (6 bases). The CDR3 spans 17 residues. From germline, CDR1 is SGHTA and CDR2 FQGTGA. Between the trimmed V and J ends, which lost 3 bases and 9 bases, there was a span of 21 bases.